Below, 25 T cell receptor beta chains from the same sample are listed, as sequenced in a study of control samples from healthy donors and cancer patients (dated by TCRdb to about 2020). The library came from the immunoSEQ multiplex PCR assay. In its TCRdb copy, this immuneACCESS table keeps in-frame sequences only and misses some clones. Where compared with another copy, unresolved V genes explain less than half of these, and the others have no known cause. Here the sample has roughly 180,000 clones; 80% to 95% occur a single time. Of the sample, 4.1% is held by the ten largest clones. The source material was blood. Receptor source: a woman in her sixties in good health.

The chain employs TRBV30 and TRBJ1-2, with 9 bases aligning to TRBD1. This CDR3 is 13 amino acids long. V lost 7 bases to trimming and J lost 7 bases; unmatched junction nucleotides: 10. Germline V lookup: CDR1 GTSNPN, CDR2 SVGIG (reference sequence). Written as DNA, the CDR3 is TGTGCCTCCCGGAACAGGGGGCCCAGTGGCTACACCTTC. It translates to CASRNRGPSGYTF.

The chain employs TRBV7-2 and TRBJ2-2; 8 nucleotides match TRBD1. The germline V gene has CDR1 SGHTA and CDR2 FQGNSA. This CDR3 comprises 15 residues. The trim removed 5 bases at V and 3 bases at J, leaving 5 bases unmatched. The CDR3 nucleotides read TGTGCCAGCAGCCTCGGACAGGGCTACACCGGGGAGCTGTTTTTT. Translated, it gives CASSLGQGYTGELFF.

This chain connects TRBV7-2 to TRBJ2-1, with TRBD2 identical over 7 bases. Trimming took 5 bases from V and 7 from J; bases not matched to a gene: 8. In germline, CDR1 is SGHTA, CDR2 FQGNSA. CDR3 length: 14 amino acids. The CDR3 here is CASSPDGRLNEQFF. Written as DNA, the CDR3 is TGTGCCAGCAGCCCCGACGGGAGGTTGAATGAGCAGTTCTTC.

The chain joins TRBV4-2 to TRBJ2-7, with D possibly TRBD2 on 5 matching bases. The CDR3 sequence is 15 residues long. V dropped 4 bases and J dropped 5 bases, with 18 bases sitting between them. Germline CDR1 reads LGHNA; CDR2 reads YNFKEQ. CDR3 DNA sequence: TGTGCCAGCAGCCCCAACGGGAACGTTATCAACGAGCAGTACTTC. Translating it yields CASSPNGNVINEQYF.

The chain has TRBV15 and TRBJ1-3, with 7 bases identical to TRBD1. This CDR3 has 15 amino acids. After removal of 0 bases from V and 4 bases from J, the junction contained 3 bases not matched to a gene. The germline gives CDR1 LNHNV, CDR2 YYDKDF (reference sequence). The CDR3 DNA sequence: TGTGCCACCAGCAGAGATAGGACAGGAGGAAACACCATATATTTT. Amino acid sequence: CATSRDRTGGNTIYF.

The CDR3 region has the DNA TGTGCCAGCAGCTTATCATCGGGGACGGAGTGGACCCAGTACTTC. Translated: CASSLSSGTEWTQYF. V and J are TRBV7-3 and TRBJ2-5; D tentatively fits TRBD1 or TRBD2 (5 bases each). The CDR3 loop spans 15 amino acids. The germline V gene encodes CDR1 SGHTA and CDR2 FQGTGA. V lost 2 bases and J 7 bases, leaving 17 bases between the germline ends.

The chain employs TRBV7-8 and TRBJ1-4; 7 bases map to TRBD1. Trimming at V came to 4 bases and at J to 0 bases, leaving 8 bases not matched to a gene. The germline CDR1 and CDR2 sequences are SGHVS and FQNEAQ. This CDR3 spans 17 amino acids. DNA for the CDR3: TGTGCCAGCAGCTCGGACAGGCAATACGCAACTAATGAAAAACTGTTTTTT. Translating it yields CASSSDRQYATNEKLFF. Complete variable domain (other parts from reference TRBV7-8 and TRBJ1-4): GAGVSQSPRYKVAKRGQDVALRCDPISGHVSLFWYQQALGQGPEFLTYFQNEAQLDKSGLPSDRFFAERPEGSVSTLKIQRTQQEDSAVYLCASSSDRQYATNEKLFFGSGTQLSVL.

The V and J genes are TRBV10-3 and TRBJ1-2; D unclear. The CDR3 runs 14 residues. CDR1 and CDR2 (germline): ENHRY, SYGVKD. V was trimmed by 6 bases and J by 0 bases, leaving 11 bases between them. The CDR3 here is CAISGSGTNYGYTF. CDR3 DNA sequence: TGTGCCATCAGCGGTTCCGGGACTAACTATGGCTACACCTTC.

The chain combines TRBV7-9 with TRBJ1-1, with D hard to call. This CDR3 has 15 residues. Trimming pared 2 bases from V and 8 bases from J, leaving 18 bases between. In germline, CDR1 is SEHNR, CDR2 FQNEAQ (reference sequence). The CDR3 loop reads CASSLPGQGWKEAFF. DNA of the CDR3: TGTGCCAGCAGCTTACCTGGGCAAGGGTGGAAAGAAGCTTTCTTT.

The rearrangement links TRBV6-5 to TRBJ1-1; 7 positions match TRBD1. The V segment lost 7 bases and the J segment 5 bases; nucleotides outside the gene matches: 7. The CDR3 is made up of 13 amino acids. Per the germline V gene, CDR1 is MNHEY and CDR2 is SVGAGI. The DNA for the CDR3 is TGTGCCAGCACAAAACAGGGGCGGACTGAAGCTTTCTTT. Translation gives CASTKQGRTEAFF.

CDR3 residues: CASSRQLNYGYTF. CDR3 nucleotide sequence: TGTGCCAGCAGTCGACAGCTAAACTATGGCTACACCTTC. The gene calls are TRBV12-3 or TRBV12-4 and TRBJ1-2, with D maybe TRBD1 (5 bases). The CDR3 runs 13 residues. V was cut by 5 bases and J by 2 bases, with 9 bases left in between.

This clone was detected a few times. The V call is TRBV5-1, the J call TRBJ2-7; D is possibly TRBD2 (7 bases). Trimming left V 5 bases short and J 0 bases short, with 12 bases between. Germline CDR1 is SGHRS and CDR2 is YFSETQ. The CDR3 covers 14 residues. The CDR3 region is CASRGGLGSYEQYF. In nucleotides, the CDR3 is TGCGCCAGCAGGGGGGGGCTGGGCTCCTACGAGCAGTACTTC.

The genes are TRBV30 and TRBJ1-2; possible D gene TRBD1, 6 bases. Germline V CDR1 and CDR2: GTSNPN, SVGIG (reference sequence). The CDR3 sequence is 13 residues long. V shed 4 bases and J shed 7 bases, with 16 bases lying between them. The CDR3 loop is CAWTLWGGRGYTF. CDR3 coding DNA: TGTGCCTGGACCCTATGGGGGGGCCGTGGCTACACCTTC. Complete variable domain (other parts from reference TRBV30 and TRBJ1-2): SQTIHQWPATLVQPVGSPLSLECTVEGTSNPNLYWYRQAAGRGLQLLFYSVGIGQISSEVPQNLSASRPQDRQFILSSKKLLLSDSGFYLCAWTLWGGRGYTFGSGTRLTVV.

This chain uses TRBV15 with TRBJ1-2, with D hard to call. Trimming pared 0 bases from V and 5 bases from J, leaving 7 bases between. Looked up from germline, CDR1 is LNHNV and CDR2 is YYDKDF (reference sequence). The CDR3 runs to 13 residues. CDR3: CATSRDRIYGYTF. In DNA, the CDR3 is TGTGCCACCAGCAGAGATCGAATTTATGGCTACACCTTC.

The chain couples TRBV12-5 to TRBJ2-6, with TRBD1 matching over 12 bases. The CDR3 has 19 amino acids. The germline gives CDR1 LGHNT, CDR2 FRNRAP. Trimming cost V 2 bases and J 1 base; bases outside gene matches: 6. Here the CDR3 reads CASGLPGTGGLSGANVLTF. The CDR3 nucleotides read TGTGCTAGTGGTTTGCCTGGGACAGGGGGCCTATCTGGGGCCAACGTCCTGACTTTC.

This clone appeared a single time. The chain uses TRBV5-1 and TRBJ1-3; 8 positions match TRBD1. Germline assignment: CDR1 SGHRS and CDR2 YFSETQ. V shed 1 base, J shed 4 bases, and the junction held 13 bases outside the gene matches. CDR3 length equals 18 residues. The CDR3 bases are TGCGCCAGCAGCTTGACTAGCCAGGACAGGGTCTTCGGAAACACCATATATTTT. It codes for CASSLTSQDRVFGNTIYF.

This clone has more than one count but fewer than ten. V usage is TRBV6-5 and J usage is TRBJ1-5; D unclear. V gave up 4 bases and J gave up 1 base, with 5 bases separating them. This CDR3 has 13 amino acids. Germline values: CDR1 MNHEY, CDR2 SVGAGI. The CDR3 sequence: CASSWESNQPQHF. The CDR3 DNA reads as TGTGCCAGCAGTTGGGAGAGCAATCAGCCCCAGCATTTT.

V and J are TRBV19 and TRBJ1-5; D is possibly TRBD1 (6 bases). The CDR3 consists of 14 residues. V lost 4 bases and J lost 7, with 14 bases in between. Looked up from germline, CDR1 is LNHDA and CDR2 is SQIVND (reference sequence). DNA for the CDR3: TGTGCCAGTAGTAAGTCCGGGGGCGGGCAGCCCCAGCATTTT. Residues: CASSKSGGGQPQHF.

The chain carries TRBV6-5 and TRBJ2-7; 7 bases align to TRBD2. V lost 0 bases, J lost 6 bases, and 5 bases stayed unmatched. The V gene's germline CDR1 is MNHEY and CDR2 SVGAGI. CDR3 size: 14 residues. CDR3 sequence (DNA): TGTGCCAGCAGTTACTCGATGTGGGAGGGCGAGCAGTACTTC. Protein: CASSYSMWEGEQYF.

This sequence joins TRBV6-2 or TRBV6-3 and TRBJ2-4; D is ambiguous. The CDR3 has 17 residues. Germline V lookup: CDR1 MNHEY, CDR2 SVGEGT. V was shortened by 0 bases and J by 0 bases, with 12 bases between the two germline ends. CDR3: CASSYSLGVIAKNIQYF. DNA of the CDR3: TGTGCCAGCAGTTACTCGTTGGGCGTTATAGCCAAAAACATTCAGTACTTC.

The chain carries TRBV5-1 and TRBJ1-5; D is ambiguous. CDR3 length: 15 residues. CDR1 is SGHRS, CDR2 YFSETQ, per germline. V was pared by 0 bases and J by 5 bases, with 12 bases between. The CDR3 loop is CASSLGGGGHQPQHF. DNA of the CDR3: TGCGCCAGCAGCTTGGGTGGAGGCGGTCATCAGCCCCAGCATTTT.

The V and J genes are TRBV6-1 and TRBJ2-1; D gene uncertain. The CDR3 totals 11 residues. Germline CDR1 MNHNS, CDR2 SASEGT. The V and J ends lost 3 bases and 8 bases respectively, with 5 bases between them. This CDR3 reads CASSERYEQFF. DNA for the CDR3: TGTGCCAGCAGTGAGAGATATGAGCAGTTCTTC.

The V call is TRBV7-9, the J call TRBJ2-7, with a possible D match to TRBD1 (6 bases). The CDR3 loop spans 15 amino acids. Germline V gene lookup returns CDR1 SEHNR and CDR2 FQNEAQ (reference sequence). Deletions cut 4 bases from V and 3 bases from J, with 16 bases between. The DNA for the CDR3 is TGTGCCAGCAGCTCTCCGGGACACTCTCTCTACGAGCAGTACTTC. This encodes CASSSPGHSLYEQYF. Supplemented by reference TRBV7-9 and TRBJ2-7, the full variable domain reads DTGVSQNPRHKITKRGQNVTFRCDPISEHNRLYWYRQTLGQGPEFLTYFQNEAQLEKSRLLSDRFSAERPKGSFSTLEIQRTEQGDSAMYLCASSSPGHSLYEQYFGPGTRLTVT.

This chain uses TRBV19 with TRBJ2-6, with D unresolved. This CDR3 region has 15 residues. V lost 6 bases and J 0 bases, leaving 9 bases between the germline ends. CDR1 and CDR2 (germline): LNHDA, SQIVND (reference sequence). The CDR3 loop reads CASRADYSGANVLTF. The CDR3 DNA sequence: TGTGCCAGTAGGGCAGATTACTCTGGGGCCAACGTCCTGACTTTC.

This sequence joins TRBV30 and TRBJ2-1, with D perhaps matching TRBD1 (7 bases). Germline CDR1 is GTSNPN and CDR2 is SVGIG (reference sequence). This CDR3 comprises 14 residues. Trimming shortened V by 2 bases and J by 3 bases, and 11 bases separated the two germline ends. The CDR3 spells CAWSSGGSYNEQFF. The CDR3 nucleotides read TGTGCCTGGAGTTCAGGGGGGAGCTACAATGAGCAGTTCTTC. The full variable domain, completed using reference TRBV30 and TRBJ2-1, is SQTIHQWPATLVQPVGSPLSLECTVEGTSNPNLYWYRQAAGRGLQLLFYSVGIGQISSEVPQNLSASRPQDRQFILSSKKLLLSDSGFYLCAWSSGGSYNEQFFGPGTRLTVL.